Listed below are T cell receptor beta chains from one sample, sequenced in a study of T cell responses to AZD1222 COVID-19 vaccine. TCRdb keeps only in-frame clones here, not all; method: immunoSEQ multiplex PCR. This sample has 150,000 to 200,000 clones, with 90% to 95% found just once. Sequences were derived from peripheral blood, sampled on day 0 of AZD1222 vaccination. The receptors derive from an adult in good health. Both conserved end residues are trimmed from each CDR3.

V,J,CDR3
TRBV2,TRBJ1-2,ASYSPGQDYGYT
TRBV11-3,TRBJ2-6,ASSLGRPSGANVLT
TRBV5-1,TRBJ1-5,ASSPTGANQPQH
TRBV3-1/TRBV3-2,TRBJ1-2,ASRLGTGDGYT
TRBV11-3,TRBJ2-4,ASADPLAKNIQY
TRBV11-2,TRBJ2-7,ASSLDGQPPYEQY
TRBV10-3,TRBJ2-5,AISDPRARPETQY
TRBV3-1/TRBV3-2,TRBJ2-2,ASSQDRVSGSGELF
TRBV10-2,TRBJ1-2,ATLGSDYGYT
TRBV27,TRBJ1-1,ASSPPEGGAF
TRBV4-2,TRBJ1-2,ASSPGQGNGYT
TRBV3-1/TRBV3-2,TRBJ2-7,ASSEPGLSSYEQY
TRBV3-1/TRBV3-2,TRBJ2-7,ASSQALGRGYEQY